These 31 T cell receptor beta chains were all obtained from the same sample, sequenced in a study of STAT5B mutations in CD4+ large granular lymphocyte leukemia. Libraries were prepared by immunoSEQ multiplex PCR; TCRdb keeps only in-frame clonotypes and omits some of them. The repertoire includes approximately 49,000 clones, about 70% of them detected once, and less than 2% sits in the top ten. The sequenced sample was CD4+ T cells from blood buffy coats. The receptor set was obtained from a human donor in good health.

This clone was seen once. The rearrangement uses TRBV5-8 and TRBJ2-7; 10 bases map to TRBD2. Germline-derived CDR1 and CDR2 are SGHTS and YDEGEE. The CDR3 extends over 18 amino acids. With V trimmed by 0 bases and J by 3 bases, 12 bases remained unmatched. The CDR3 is CASSLVLLTSGPNYEQYF. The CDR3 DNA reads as TGTGCCAGCAGCTTGGTATTGTTGACTAGCGGGCCAAACTACGAGCAGTACTTC.

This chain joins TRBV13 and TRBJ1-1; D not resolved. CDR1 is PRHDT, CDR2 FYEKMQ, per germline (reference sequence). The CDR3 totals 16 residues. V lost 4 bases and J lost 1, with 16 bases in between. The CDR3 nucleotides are TGTGCCAGCAGCTCCCCTCGGCCGGGCCCGAACACTGAAGCTTTCTTT. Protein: CASSSPRPGPNTEAFF.

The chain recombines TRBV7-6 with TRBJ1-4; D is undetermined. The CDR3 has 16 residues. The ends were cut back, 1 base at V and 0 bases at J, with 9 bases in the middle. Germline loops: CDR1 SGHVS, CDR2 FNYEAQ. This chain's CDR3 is CASSLGTVATNEKLFF. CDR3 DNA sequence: TGTGCCAGCAGCTTAGGGACGGTTGCAACTAATGAAAAACTGTTTTTT.

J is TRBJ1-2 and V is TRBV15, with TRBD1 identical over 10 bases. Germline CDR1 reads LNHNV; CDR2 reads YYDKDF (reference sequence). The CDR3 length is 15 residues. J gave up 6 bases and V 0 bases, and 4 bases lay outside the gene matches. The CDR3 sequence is CATSREGTGVDGYTF. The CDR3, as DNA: TGTGCCACCAGCAGAGAGGGGACAGGGGTCGATGGCTACACCTTC.

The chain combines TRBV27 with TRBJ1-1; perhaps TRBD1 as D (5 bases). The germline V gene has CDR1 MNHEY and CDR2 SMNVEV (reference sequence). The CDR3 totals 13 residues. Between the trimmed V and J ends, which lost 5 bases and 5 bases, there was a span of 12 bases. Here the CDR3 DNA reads TGTGCCAGCAGTAATTCGGGGGTAACTGAAGCTTTCTTT. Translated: CASSNSGVTEAFF.

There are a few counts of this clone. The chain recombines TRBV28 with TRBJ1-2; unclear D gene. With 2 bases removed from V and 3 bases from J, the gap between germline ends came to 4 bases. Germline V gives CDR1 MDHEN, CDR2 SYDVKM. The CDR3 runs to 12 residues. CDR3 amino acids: CASSLGDYGYTF. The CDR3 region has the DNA TGTGCCAGCAGTTTAGGAGACTATGGCTACACCTTC.

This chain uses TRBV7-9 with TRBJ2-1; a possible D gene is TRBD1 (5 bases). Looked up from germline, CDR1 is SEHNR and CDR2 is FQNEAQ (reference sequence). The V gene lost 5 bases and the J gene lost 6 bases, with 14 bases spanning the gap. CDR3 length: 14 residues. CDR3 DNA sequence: TGTGCCAGCAGCAAAGGGGTGGCAAGCAATGAGCAGTTCTTC. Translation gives CASSKGVASNEQFF. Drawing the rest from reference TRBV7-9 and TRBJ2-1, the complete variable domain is DTGVSQNPRHKITKRGQNVTFRCDPISEHNRLYWYRQTLGQGPEFLTYFQNEAQLEKSRLLSDRFSAERPKGSFSTLEIQRTEQGDSAMYLCASSKGVASNEQFFGPGTRLTVL.

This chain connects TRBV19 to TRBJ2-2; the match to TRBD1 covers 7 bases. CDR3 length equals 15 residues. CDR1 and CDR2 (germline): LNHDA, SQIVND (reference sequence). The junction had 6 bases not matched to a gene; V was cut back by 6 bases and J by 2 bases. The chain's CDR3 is CASSSGQINTGELFF. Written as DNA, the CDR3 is TGTGCCAGTAGCTCGGGACAGATAAACACCGGGGAGCTGTTTTTT.

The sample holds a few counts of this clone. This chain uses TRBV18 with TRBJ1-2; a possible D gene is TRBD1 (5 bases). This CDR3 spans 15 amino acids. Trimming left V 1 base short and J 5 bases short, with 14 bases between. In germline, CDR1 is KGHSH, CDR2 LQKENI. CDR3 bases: TGTGCCAGCTCACCACGCGACAGTCCAGGATATGGCTACACCTTC. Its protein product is CASSPRDSPGYGYTF.

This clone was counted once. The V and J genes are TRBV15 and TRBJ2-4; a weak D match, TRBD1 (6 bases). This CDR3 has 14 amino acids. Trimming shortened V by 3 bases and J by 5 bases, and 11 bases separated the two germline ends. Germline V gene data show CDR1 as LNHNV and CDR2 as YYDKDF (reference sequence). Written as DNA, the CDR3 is TGTGCCACCAGCAGCCAGGGGAGCCAAAACATTCAGTACTTC. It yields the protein CATSSQGSQNIQYF.

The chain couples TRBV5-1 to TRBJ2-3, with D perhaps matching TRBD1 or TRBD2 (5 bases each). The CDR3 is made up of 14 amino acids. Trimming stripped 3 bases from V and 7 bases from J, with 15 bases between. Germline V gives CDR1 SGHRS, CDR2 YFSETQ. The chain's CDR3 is CASSSGTGTHTQYF. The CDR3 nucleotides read TGCGCCAGCAGCTCCGGGACCGGCACGCATACGCAGTATTTT. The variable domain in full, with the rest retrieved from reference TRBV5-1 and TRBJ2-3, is KAGVTQTPRYLIKTRGQQVTLSCSPISGHRSVSWYQQTPGQGLQFLFEYFSETQRNKGNFPGRFSGRQFSNSRSEMNVSTLELGDSALYLCASSSGTGTHTQYFGPGTRLTVL.

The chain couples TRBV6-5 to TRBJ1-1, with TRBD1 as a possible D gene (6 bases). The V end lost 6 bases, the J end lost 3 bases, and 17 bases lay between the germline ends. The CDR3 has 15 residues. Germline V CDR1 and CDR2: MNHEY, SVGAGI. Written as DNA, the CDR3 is TGTGCCAGCAGATCCGGGACACAGATGTACACTGAAGCTTTCTTT. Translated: CASRSGTQMYTEAFF.

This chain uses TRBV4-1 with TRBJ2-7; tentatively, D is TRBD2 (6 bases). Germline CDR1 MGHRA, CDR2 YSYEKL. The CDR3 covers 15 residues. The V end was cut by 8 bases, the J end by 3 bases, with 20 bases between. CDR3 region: CASGGCGALLYEQYV. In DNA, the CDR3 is TGCGCCAGCGGGGGTTGCGGGGCCCTCCTCTACGAGCAGTACGTC.

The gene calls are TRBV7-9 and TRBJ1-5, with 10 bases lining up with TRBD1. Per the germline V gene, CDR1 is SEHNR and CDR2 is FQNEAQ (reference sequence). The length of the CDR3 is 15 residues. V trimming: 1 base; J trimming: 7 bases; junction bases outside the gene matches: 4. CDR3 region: CASSLVGTGDQPQHF. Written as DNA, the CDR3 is TGTGCCAGCAGCTTAGTCGGGACAGGGGACCAGCCCCAGCATTTT.

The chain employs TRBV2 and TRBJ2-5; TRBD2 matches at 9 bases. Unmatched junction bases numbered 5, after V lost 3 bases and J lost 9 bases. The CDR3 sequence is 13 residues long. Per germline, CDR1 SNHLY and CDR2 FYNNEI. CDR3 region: CASSDPAGGPQYF. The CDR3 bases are TGTGCCAGCAGTGACCCGGCGGGAGGGCCCCAGTACTTC.

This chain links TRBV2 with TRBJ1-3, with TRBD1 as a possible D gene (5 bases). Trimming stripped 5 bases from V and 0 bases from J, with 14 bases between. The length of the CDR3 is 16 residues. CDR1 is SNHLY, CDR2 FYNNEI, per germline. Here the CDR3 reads CASSTLDSFSGNTIYF. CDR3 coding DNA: TGTGCCAGCAGTACATTAGACAGTTTCTCTGGAAACACCATATATTTT.

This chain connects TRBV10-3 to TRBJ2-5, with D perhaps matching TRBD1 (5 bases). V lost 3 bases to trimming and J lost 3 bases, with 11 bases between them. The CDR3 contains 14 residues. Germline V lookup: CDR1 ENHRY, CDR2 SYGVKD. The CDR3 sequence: CAISEYQGEETQYF. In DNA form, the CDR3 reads TGTGCCATCAGTGAATATCAGGGTGAAGAGACCCAGTACTTC.

The CDR3 DNA follows: TGCGCCAGCAGTGTCGATTCGGCAGGGGGCGTCGGGGAGCTGTTTTTT. This sequence encodes CASSVDSAGGVGELFF. The V gene is TRBV5-1, the J gene TRBJ2-2; 8 bases are a match to TRBD1. The CDR3 is 16 amino acids. V lost 5 bases to trimming and J lost 7 bases; unmatched junction nucleotides: 13. The germline CDR1 and CDR2 sequences are SGHRS and YFSETQ.

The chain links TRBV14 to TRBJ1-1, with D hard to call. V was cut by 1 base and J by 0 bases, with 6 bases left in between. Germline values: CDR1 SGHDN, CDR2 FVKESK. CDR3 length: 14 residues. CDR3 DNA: TGTGCCAGCAGCCAAGGTTTCCTGAACACTGAAGCTTTCTTT. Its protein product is CASSQGFLNTEAFF.

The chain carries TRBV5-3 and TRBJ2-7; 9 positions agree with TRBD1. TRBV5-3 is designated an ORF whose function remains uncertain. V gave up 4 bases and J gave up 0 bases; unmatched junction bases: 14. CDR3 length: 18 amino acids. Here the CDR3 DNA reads TGTGCCAGAAGCCCCGGACAGGGGTTGGCCCTTAGCTCCTACGAGCAGTACGTC. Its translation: CARSPGQGLALSSYEQYV.

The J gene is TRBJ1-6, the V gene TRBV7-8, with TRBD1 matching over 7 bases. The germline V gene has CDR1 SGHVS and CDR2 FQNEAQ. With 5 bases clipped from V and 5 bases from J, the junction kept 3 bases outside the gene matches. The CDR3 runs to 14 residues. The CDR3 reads CASSAGQNNSPLHF. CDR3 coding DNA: TGTGCCAGCAGCGCGGGACAGAATAATTCACCCCTCCACTTT.

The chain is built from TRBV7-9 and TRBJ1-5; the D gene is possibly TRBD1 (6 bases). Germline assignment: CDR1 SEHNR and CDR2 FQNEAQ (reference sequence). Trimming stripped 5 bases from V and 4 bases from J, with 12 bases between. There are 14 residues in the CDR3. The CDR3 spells CASSLGGGNQPQHF. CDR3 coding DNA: TGTGCCAGCAGCCTAGGGGGGGGGAATCAGCCCCAGCATTTT.

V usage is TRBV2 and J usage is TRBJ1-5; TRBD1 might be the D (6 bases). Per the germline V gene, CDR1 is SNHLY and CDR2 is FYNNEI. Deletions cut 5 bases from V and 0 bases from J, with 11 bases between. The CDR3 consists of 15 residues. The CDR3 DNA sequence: TGTGCCAGCAGTCCACAGGGAAATAGCAATCAGCCCCAGCATTTT. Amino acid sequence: CASSPQGNSNQPQHF.

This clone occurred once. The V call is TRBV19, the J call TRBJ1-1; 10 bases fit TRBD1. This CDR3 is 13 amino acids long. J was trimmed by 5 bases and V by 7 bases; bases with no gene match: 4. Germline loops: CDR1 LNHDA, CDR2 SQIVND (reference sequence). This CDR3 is CASKAGQGTEAFF. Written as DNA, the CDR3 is TGTGCCAGTAAGGCGGGACAGGGGACTGAAGCTTTCTTT.

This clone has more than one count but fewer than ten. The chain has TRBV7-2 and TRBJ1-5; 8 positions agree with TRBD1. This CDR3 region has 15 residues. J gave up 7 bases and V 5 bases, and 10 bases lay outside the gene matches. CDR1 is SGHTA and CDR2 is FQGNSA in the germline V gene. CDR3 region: CASSPRAGGRQPQHF. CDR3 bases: TGTGCCAGCAGCCCTCGGGCAGGGGGCCGACAGCCCCAGCATTTT.

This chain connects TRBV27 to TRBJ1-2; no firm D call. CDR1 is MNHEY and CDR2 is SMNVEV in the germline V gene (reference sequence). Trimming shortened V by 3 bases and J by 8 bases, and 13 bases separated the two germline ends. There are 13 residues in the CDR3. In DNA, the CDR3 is TGTGCCAGCAGTTTTCTCCCCCCTCGCGGCTACACCTTC. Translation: CASSFLPPRGYTF.

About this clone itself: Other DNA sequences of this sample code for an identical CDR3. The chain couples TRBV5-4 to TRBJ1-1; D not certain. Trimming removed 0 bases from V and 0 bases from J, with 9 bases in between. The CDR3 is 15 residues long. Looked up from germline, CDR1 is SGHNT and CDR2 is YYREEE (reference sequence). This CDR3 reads CASSLGGGMNTEAFF. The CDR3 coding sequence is TGTGCCAGCAGCTTGGGCGGTGGGATGAACACTGAAGCTTTCTTT.

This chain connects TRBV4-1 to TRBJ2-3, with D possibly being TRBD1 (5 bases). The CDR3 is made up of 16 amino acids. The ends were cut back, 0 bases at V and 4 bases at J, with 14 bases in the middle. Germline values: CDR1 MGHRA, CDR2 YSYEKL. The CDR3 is CASSQDRAGWADTQYF. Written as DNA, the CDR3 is TGCGCCAGCAGCCAAGATCGTGCAGGGTGGGCAGATACGCAGTATTTT.

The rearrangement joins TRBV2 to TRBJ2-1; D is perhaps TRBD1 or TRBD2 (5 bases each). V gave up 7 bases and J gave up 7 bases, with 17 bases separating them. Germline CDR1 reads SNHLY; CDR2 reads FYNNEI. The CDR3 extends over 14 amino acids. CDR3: CASTGQGVYNEQFF. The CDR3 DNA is TGTGCCAGCACGGGGCAAGGAGTCTATAATGAGCAGTTCTTC.

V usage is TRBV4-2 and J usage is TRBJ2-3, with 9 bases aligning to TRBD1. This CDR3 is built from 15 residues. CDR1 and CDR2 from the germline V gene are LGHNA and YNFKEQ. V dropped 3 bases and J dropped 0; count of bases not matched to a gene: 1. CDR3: CASSHGTGSTDTQYF. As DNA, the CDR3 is TGTGCCAGCAGCCATGGGACAGGGAGCACAGATACGCAGTATTTT.

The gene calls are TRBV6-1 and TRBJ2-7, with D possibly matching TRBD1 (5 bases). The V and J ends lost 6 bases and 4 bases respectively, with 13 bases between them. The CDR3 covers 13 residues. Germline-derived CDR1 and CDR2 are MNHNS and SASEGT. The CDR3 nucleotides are TGTGCCAGCAGATTATTGACAGAATACGAGCAGTACGTC. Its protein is CASRLLTEYEQYV.